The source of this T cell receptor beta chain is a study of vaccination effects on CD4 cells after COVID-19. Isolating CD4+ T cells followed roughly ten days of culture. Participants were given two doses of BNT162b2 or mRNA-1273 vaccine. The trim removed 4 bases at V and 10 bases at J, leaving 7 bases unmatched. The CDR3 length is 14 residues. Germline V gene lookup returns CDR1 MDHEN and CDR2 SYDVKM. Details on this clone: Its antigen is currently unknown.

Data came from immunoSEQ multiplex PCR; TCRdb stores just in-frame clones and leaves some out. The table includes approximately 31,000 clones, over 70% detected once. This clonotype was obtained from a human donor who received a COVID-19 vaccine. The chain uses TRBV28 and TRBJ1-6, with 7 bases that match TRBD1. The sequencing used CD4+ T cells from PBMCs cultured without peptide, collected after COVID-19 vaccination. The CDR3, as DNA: TGTGCCAGCAGTTCGGACAGGTTAATGTCACCCCTCCACTTT. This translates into CASSSDRLMSPLHF.